This passage covers 10 T cell receptor beta chains from one sample sequenced in a study of blood T cells in healthy people across ages. Through a sample-barcoded 5' primer and a J-beta primer mix, a second PCR was run for roughly 6 to 12 cycles. TCRdb passed the 5' RACE reads through MiXCR, listing each CDR3 protein once. The data contain 1,500,000 or so distinct CDR3 sequences, almost 60% of them singletons. Sequencing was carried out using blood. The receptors were sampled from a man aged 18 to 35 in good health.

This rearrangement joins TRBV4-1 to TRBJ2-4; TRBD1 or TRBD2 may be the D gene (5 bases each). Germline CDR1 MGHRA, CDR2 YSYEKL. Trimming removed 1 base from V and 0 bases from J, with 13 bases in between. The length of the CDR3 is 17 residues. The CDR3 nucleotides are TGCGCCAGCAGCCAAGTAGGGACCTTGCTAGCCAAAAACATTCAGTACTTC. It encodes CASSQVGTLLAKNIQYF.

This clonotype was recorded a few times. The J gene is TRBJ2-5, the V gene TRBV12-3 or TRBV12-4; TRBD2 matches 8 bases. There are 13 residues in the CDR3. Losses at the gene ends were 9 bases for V and 2 bases for J; bases not matched to a gene: 5. The CDR3 here is CASRRGVQETQYF. CDR3 nucleotide sequence: TGTGCCAGTAGGCGGGGGGTACAAGAGACCCAGTACTTC.

The chain recombines TRBV10-3 with TRBJ2-2; no reliable D call. The germline V gene encodes CDR1 ENHRY and CDR2 SYGVKD. V lost 3 bases and J lost 2, with 4 bases in between. The CDR3 length is 13 residues. This CDR3 is CAISDENTGELFF. The CDR3 bases are TGTGCCATCAGTGACGAAAACACCGGGGAGCTGTTTTTT.

A remark on this clonotype: Germline and junction disagree at one end, which may indicate a read error. The chain recombines TRBV6-5 with TRBJ1-2; TRBD1 is a possible D gene (5 bases). CDR1 and CDR2 from the germline V gene are MNHEY and SVGAGI. This CDR3 contains 16 residues. The CDR3 region has the DNA TGTGCCAGCAGTTACCGTTATGAGGGGATCAACTATGGTTACACCTTC. Its translation: CASSYRYEGINYGYTF.

This clonotype was recorded a few times. The germline gene is not matched at one end of the junction; a read error may be the cause. The J gene is TRBJ2-4, the V gene TRBV4-1; D assignment may be TRBD1 or TRBD2 (7 bases each). CDR3 size: 13 residues. The germline V gene has CDR1 MGHRA and CDR2 YSYEKL. The CDR3 region is CASSQPGGDIKYF. In DNA, the CDR3 is TGCGCCAGCAGCCAACCAGGGGGGGACATTAAGTACTTC.

The chain employs TRBV6-1 and TRBJ1-2; D is ambiguous. CDR1 and CDR2 (germline): MNHNS, SASEGT. With 6 bases removed from V and 6 bases from J, the gap between germline ends came to 5 bases. The CDR3 covers 10 residues. The CDR3 coding sequence is TGTGCCAGCAGGCAAGATGGCTACACCTTC. It translates to CASRQDGYTF.

CDR3 in amino acids: CASSPSVSVGEQYF. In DNA form, the CDR3 reads TGTGCCAGCAGCCCCTCGGTGTCCGTTGGGGAGCAGTACTTC. The chain recombines TRBV7-9 with TRBJ2-7; D is uncertain. CDR1 and CDR2 from the germline V gene are SEHNR and FQNEAQ (reference sequence). This CDR3 is built from 14 residues. The germline V and J ends were trimmed by 5 bases and 7 bases, with 18 bases remaining between them.

This clonotype has a handful of counts. V usage is TRBV20-1 and J usage is TRBJ2-7; 11 bases line up with TRBD2. V lost 3 bases and J lost 4; bases outside the gene matches: 5. Germline CDR1 reads DFQATT; CDR2 reads SNEGSKA (reference sequence). The CDR3 length is 14 residues. CDR3 bases: TGCAGTGCTAGCCCAACTAGCGGGGGATACGAGCAGTACTTC. It specifies CSASPTSGGYEQYF.

Ten or more counts support this clonotype. This chain links TRBV18 with TRBJ1-1; possibly TRBD1 for D (6 bases). Germline V gives CDR1 KGHSH, CDR2 LQKENI. The CDR3 runs to 16 residues. V was trimmed by 5 bases and J by 5 bases, leaving 21 bases between them. DNA of the CDR3: TGTGCCAGCTCAAGGGGGAGCCTCACAGAGGGGACTGAAGCTTTCTTT. As protein: CASSRGSLTEGTEAFF.

The chain employs TRBV20-1 and TRBJ2-7; D may be TRBD1 (5 bases). V was clipped by 3 bases and J by 6 bases, with 15 bases between them. This CDR3 comprises 13 residues. CDR1 and CDR2 from the germline V gene are DFQATT and SNEGSKA (reference sequence). CDR3 in amino acids: CSASGAIRAEQYF. The CDR3 nucleotides are TGCAGTGCTAGTGGGGCCATCAGGGCCGAGCAGTACTTC.